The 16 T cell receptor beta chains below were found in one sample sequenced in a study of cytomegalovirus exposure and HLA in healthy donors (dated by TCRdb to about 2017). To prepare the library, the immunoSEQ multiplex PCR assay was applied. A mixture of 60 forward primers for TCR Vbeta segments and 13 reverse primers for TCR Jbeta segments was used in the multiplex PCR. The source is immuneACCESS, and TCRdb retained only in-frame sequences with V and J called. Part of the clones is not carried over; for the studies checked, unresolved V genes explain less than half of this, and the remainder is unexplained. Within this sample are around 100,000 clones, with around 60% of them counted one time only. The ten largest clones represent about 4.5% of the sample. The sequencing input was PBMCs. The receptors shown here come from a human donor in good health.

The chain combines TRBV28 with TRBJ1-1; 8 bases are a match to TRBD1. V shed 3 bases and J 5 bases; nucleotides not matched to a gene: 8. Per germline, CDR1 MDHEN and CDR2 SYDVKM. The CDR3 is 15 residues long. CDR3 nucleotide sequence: TGTGCCAGCAGTTTGATAGGAACAGGGGGGACTGAAGCTTTCTTT. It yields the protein CASSLIGTGGTEAFF.

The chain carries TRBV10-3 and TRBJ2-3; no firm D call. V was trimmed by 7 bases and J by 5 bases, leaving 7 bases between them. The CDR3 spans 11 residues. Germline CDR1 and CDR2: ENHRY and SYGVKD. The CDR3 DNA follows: TGTGCCATCAAGGAGAGAGATACGCAGTATTTT. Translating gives CAIKERDTQYF.

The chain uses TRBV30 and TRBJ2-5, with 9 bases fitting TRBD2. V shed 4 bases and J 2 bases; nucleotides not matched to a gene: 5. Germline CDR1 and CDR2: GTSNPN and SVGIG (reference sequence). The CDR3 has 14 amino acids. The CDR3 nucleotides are TGTGCCTGGACCAAGGGACTAGCTCAAGAGACCCAGTACTTC. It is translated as CAWTKGLAQETQYF.

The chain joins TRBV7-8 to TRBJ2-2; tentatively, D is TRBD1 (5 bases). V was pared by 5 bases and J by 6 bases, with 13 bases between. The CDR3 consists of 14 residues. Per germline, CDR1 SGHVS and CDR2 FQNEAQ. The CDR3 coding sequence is TGTGCCAGCAGCCCTTCAGGGTTGCCCGGGGAGCTGTTTTTT. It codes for CASSPSGLPGELFF.

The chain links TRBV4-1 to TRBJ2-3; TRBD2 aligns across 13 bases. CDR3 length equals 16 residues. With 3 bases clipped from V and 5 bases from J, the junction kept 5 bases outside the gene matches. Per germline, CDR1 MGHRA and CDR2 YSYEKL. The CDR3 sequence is CASSQSLAGGQDTQYF. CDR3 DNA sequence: TGCGCCAGCAGCCAGTCACTAGCGGGGGGGCAAGATACGCAGTATTTT.

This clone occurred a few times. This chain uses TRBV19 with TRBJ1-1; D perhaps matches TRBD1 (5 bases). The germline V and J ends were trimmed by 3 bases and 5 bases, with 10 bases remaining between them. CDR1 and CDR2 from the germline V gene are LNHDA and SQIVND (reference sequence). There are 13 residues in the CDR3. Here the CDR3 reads CASSMGPRTEAFF. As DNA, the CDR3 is TGTGCCAGTAGTATGGGGCCGCGGACTGAAGCTTTCTTT.

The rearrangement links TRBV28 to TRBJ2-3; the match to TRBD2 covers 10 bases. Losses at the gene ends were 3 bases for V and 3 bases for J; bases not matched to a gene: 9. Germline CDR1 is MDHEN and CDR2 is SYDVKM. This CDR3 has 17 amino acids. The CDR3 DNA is TGTGCCAGCAGTTTTTGGGCTAGCGGGAGTGGTACAGATACGCAGTATTTT. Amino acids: CASSFWASGSGTDTQYF.

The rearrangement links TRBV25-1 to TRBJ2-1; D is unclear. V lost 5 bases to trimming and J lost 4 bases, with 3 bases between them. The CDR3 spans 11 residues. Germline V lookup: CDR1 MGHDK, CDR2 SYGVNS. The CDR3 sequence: CASSLYNEQFF. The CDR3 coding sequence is TGTGCCAGCAGTTTATACAATGAGCAGTTCTTC.

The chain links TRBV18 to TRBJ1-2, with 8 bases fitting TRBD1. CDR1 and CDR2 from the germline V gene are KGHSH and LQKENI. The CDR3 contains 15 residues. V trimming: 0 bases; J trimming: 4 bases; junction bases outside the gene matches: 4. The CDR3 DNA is TGTGCCAGCTCACCACCGGGACAGGCCATCTATGGCTACACCTTC. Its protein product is CASSPPGQAIYGYTF.

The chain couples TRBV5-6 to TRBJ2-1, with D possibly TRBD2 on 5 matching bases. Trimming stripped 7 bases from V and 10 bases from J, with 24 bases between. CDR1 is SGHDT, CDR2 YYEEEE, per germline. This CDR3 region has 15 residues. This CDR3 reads CASSPAGNWGFEQFF. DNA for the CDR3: TGTGCCAGCTCTCCTGCGGGTAATTGGGGATTCGAGCAGTTCTTC. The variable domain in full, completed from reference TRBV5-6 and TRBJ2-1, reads DAGVTQSPTHLIKTRGQQVTLRCSPKSGHDTVSWYQQALGQGPQFIFQYYEEEERQRGNFPDRFSGHQFPNYSSELNVNALLLGDSALYLCASSPAGNWGFEQFFGPGTRLTVL.

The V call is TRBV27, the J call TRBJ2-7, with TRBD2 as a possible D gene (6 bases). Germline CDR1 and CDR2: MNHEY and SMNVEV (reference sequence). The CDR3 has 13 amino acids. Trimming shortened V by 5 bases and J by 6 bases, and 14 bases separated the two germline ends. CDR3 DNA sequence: TGTGCCAGCAGTCCAGGCAGGGAGGCCGAGCAGTACTTC. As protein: CASSPGREAEQYF.

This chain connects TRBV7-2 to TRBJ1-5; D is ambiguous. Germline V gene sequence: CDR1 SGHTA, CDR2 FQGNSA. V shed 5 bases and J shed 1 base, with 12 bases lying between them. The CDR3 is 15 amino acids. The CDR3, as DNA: TGTGCCAGCAGCCCTAGTGGGAGAAGCAATCAGCCCCAGCATTTT. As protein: CASSPSGRSNQPQHF.

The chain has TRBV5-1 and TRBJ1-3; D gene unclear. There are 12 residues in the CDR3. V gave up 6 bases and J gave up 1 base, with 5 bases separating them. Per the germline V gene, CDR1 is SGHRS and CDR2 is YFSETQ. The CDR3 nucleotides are TGCGCCAGCACAGGTTCTGGAAACACCATATATTTT. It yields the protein CASTGSGNTIYF.

The CDR3 here is CASTVYPHVVDQPQHF. CDR3 sequence (DNA): TGTGCCAGCACGGTTTACCCTCATGTAGTTGATCAGCCCCAGCATTTT. This rearrangement joins TRBV28 to TRBJ1-5; D gene ambiguous. The V and J ends lost 7 bases and 5 bases respectively, with 21 bases between them. This CDR3 comprises 16 residues. Germline loops: CDR1 MDHEN, CDR2 SYDVKM.

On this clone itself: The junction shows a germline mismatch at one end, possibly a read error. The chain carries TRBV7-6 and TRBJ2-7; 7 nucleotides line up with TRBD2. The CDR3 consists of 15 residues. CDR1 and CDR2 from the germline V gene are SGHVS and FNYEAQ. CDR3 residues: CASSLSSGSVYEQHF. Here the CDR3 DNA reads TGTGCCAGCAGCTTATCTAGCGGCTCCGTTTACGAGCAGCACTTC.

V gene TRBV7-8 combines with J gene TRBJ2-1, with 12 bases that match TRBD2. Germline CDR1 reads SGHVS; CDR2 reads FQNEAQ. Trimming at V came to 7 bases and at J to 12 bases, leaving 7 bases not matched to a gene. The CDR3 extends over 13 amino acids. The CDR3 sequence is CASTASGRARQFF. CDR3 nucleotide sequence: TGTGCCAGCACGGCTAGCGGGAGGGCCCGGCAGTTCTTC.